A selection of T cell receptor beta chains follows, all from one sample in a study of vaccination effects on CD4 cells after COVID-19. The method was immunoSEQ multiplex PCR; TCRdb's version includes in-frame clones alone and lacks a portion of them. This sample yields roughly 27,000 clones, of which around three quarters are seen a single time; 10% belongs to the top ten. No antigens are known for them. This sample comprised CD4+ T cells from PBMCs cultured with SARS-CoV-2 spike peptides, obtained before COVID-19 vaccination. These TCRs come from a human donor who received a COVID-19 vaccine. Each CDR3 is given with its conserved first and last residue. The order of the fields is clone size, V gene, J gene, D gene, CDR3 DNA, CDR3 protein. The D gene is left open where the match is weak. A clone size is listed for some rows: how often the clone was seen (once, few, many), or a class if it is expanded.

clone size: NA; V gene: TRBV5-1; J gene: TRBJ2-1; D gene: NA; CDR3 DNA: TGCGCCAGCAGCCCTACCCCCGCCGGCCCTGCAAGCTCCTACAATGAGCAGTTCTTC; CDR3 protein: CASSPTPAGPASSYNEQFF
clone size: NA; V gene: TRBV5-1; J gene: TRBJ1-4; D gene: NA; CDR3 DNA: TGCGCCAGCAGCCCCCAAGGTTCAACTAATGAAAAACTGTTTTTT; CDR3 protein: CASSPQGSTNEKLFF
clone size: NA; V gene: TRBV28; J gene: TRBJ1-4; D gene: TRBD1; CDR3 DNA: TGTGCCAGCAGTTTGCCGGGACAGGGTAATGAAAAACTGTTTTTT; CDR3 protein: CASSLPGQGNEKLFF
clone size: NA; V gene: TRBV7-6; J gene: TRBJ2-5; D gene: NA; CDR3 DNA: TGTGCCAGCAGCTTAGATCCGGGGGCGAAAGAGACCCAGTACTTC; CDR3 protein: CASSLDPGAKETQYF
clone size: once; V gene: TRBV3-1/TRBV3-2; J gene: TRBJ2-1; D gene: TRBD1; CDR3 DNA: TGTGCCAGCAGCCCGCGGACAGGGGCTGAGCAGTTCTTC; CDR3 protein: CASSPRTGAEQFF
clone size: few; V gene: TRBV15; J gene: TRBJ2-5; D gene: NA; CDR3 DNA: TGTGCCACCAGCAGAGAGGCCGGAGAGACCCAGTACTTC; CDR3 protein: CATSREAGETQYF
clone size: NA; V gene: TRBV5-1; J gene: TRBJ2-3; D gene: NA; CDR3 DNA: TGCGCCAGCAGCTTGTTACGTCCCACAGATACGCAGTATTTT; CDR3 protein: CASSLLRPTDTQYF
clone size: NA; V gene: TRBV5-5; J gene: TRBJ2-7; D gene: NA; CDR3 DNA: TGTGCCAGCAGCTTGGGAGTTGGGGCGGTTAGCGAGCAGTACTTC; CDR3 protein: CASSLGVGAVSEQYF
clone size: NA; V gene: TRBV4-1; J gene: TRBJ1-1; D gene: NA; CDR3 DNA: TGCGCCAGCAGCCAAGATCGAGAGGTTGGGAGAGCTTTCTTT; CDR3 protein: CASSQDREVGRAFF
clone size: NA; V gene: TRBV10-3; J gene: TRBJ2-1; D gene: TRBD2; CDR3 DNA: TGTGCCATCAGTGAGGGAAGCGGGAGGGCCGTTAATGAGCAGTTCTTC; CDR3 protein: CAISEGSGRAVNEQFF
clone size: once; V gene: TRBV7-2; J gene: TRBJ1-5; D gene: NA; CDR3 DNA: TGTGCCAGCAGCCAATCAGCAGGAGTTATGCAGCCCCAGCATTTT; CDR3 protein: CASSQSAGVMQPQHF
clone size: NA; V gene: TRBV7-7; J gene: TRBJ2-1; D gene: NA; CDR3 DNA: TGTGCCAGCAGGTCGCGGAGCGAGGGGTACAATGAGCAGTTCTTC; CDR3 protein: CASRSRSEGYNEQFF
clone size: NA; V gene: TRBV9; J gene: TRBJ2-2; D gene: NA; CDR3 DNA: TGTGCCAGCAGCGCTACCGGGACTGCGAACACCGGGGAGCTGTTTTTT; CDR3 protein: CASSATGTANTGELFF
clone size: once; V gene: TRBV3-1/TRBV3-2; J gene: TRBJ2-7; D gene: TRBD2; CDR3 DNA: TGTGCCAGCAGCCTAGGGAGGGTTTACGAGCAGTACTTC; CDR3 protein: CASSLGRVYEQYF
clone size: NA; V gene: TRBV7-6; J gene: TRBJ2-1; D gene: NA; CDR3 DNA: TGTGCCAGCAGCTTAGCCGCAGGGAACTCCTACAATGAGCAGTTCTTC; CDR3 protein: CASSLAAGNSYNEQFF
clone size: NA; V gene: TRBV7-8; J gene: TRBJ2-7; D gene: TRBD2; CDR3 DNA: TGTGCCAGCAGCTTAGCCGGACTAGATCTTACCTACGAGCAGTACTTC; CDR3 protein: CASSLAGLDLTYEQYF
clone size: NA; V gene: TRBV7-9; J gene: TRBJ2-7; D gene: TRBD2; CDR3 DNA: TGTGCCAGCAGCCCAGGGGGACTAGCGGTTTACGAGCAGTACTTC; CDR3 protein: CASSPGGLAVYEQYF
clone size: NA; V gene: TRBV15; J gene: TRBJ1-3; D gene: NA; CDR3 DNA: TGTGCCACCAGCAGCTGGGGTACTGGAAACACCATATATTTT; CDR3 protein: CATSSWGTGNTIYF
clone size: NA; V gene: TRBV7-9; J gene: TRBJ2-4; D gene: TRBD1; CDR3 DNA: TGTGCCAGCAGCCCGAACCAGGGGGCTGGAGCCAAAAACATTCAGTACTTC; CDR3 protein: CASSPNQGAGAKNIQYF
clone size: NA; V gene: TRBV7-9; J gene: TRBJ1-2; D gene: TRBD1; CDR3 DNA: TGTGCCAGCAGCTCCGGCCGGGACAGGAGGTCAATCAACTATGGCTACACCTTC; CDR3 protein: CASSSGRDRRSINYGYTF
clone size: NA; V gene: TRBV27; J gene: TRBJ1-6; D gene: NA; CDR3 DNA: TGTGCCAGCAGTGAACAGGACAGCCTACCTAATTCACCCCTCCACTTT; CDR3 protein: CASSEQDSLPNSPLHF
clone size: NA; V gene: TRBV11-2; J gene: TRBJ2-5; D gene: NA; CDR3 DNA: TGTGCCAGCAGCTTAACCCATCGAAGAGAGGAGACCCAGTACTTC; CDR3 protein: CASSLTHRREETQYF
clone size: NA; V gene: TRBV5-6; J gene: TRBJ2-5; D gene: TRBD1; CDR3 DNA: TGTGCCAGCAGCTTGACAGGGGAGGAGACCCAGTACTTC; CDR3 protein: CASSLTGEETQYF
clone size: NA; V gene: TRBV27; J gene: TRBJ2-6; D gene: NA; CDR3 DNA: TGTGCCAGCAGTTTATGGTCCGGGGCCAACGTCCTGACTTTC; CDR3 protein: CASSLWSGANVLTF
clone size: NA; V gene: TRBV11-2; J gene: TRBJ2-7; D gene: NA; CDR3 DNA: TGTGCCAGCAGCTCAGCCTCAGGGATCAGCTACGAGCAGTACTTC; CDR3 protein: CASSSASGISYEQYF
clone size: NA; V gene: TRBV19; J gene: TRBJ2-7; D gene: TRBD1; CDR3 DNA: TGTGCCAGTAGTTTTGAGACAGGGTCCTACGAGCAGTACTTC; CDR3 protein: CASSFETGSYEQYF
clone size: NA; V gene: TRBV6-1; J gene: TRBJ2-7; D gene: NA; CDR3 DNA: TGTGCCAGCAGTGAAGTGGGTGGGGAGCAGTACTTC; CDR3 protein: CASSEVGGEQYF
clone size: once; V gene: TRBV5-5; J gene: TRBJ1-1; D gene: NA; CDR3 DNA: TGTGCCAGCAGCTTGAGAAGGGCCACTGAAGCTTTCTTT; CDR3 protein: CASSLRRATEAFF
clone size: NA; V gene: TRBV25-1; J gene: TRBJ2-5; D gene: NA; CDR3 DNA: TGTGCCAGCAGTGAATTCGGACGCCTCCAAGAGACCCAGTACTTC; CDR3 protein: CASSEFGRLQETQYF
clone size: NA; V gene: TRBV9; J gene: TRBJ2-1; D gene: TRBD2; CDR3 DNA: TGTGCCAGCAGCGGTCTGGACAGGACTAGCGGGAATGAGCAGTTCTTC; CDR3 protein: CASSGLDRTSGNEQFF
clone size: NA; V gene: TRBV14; J gene: TRBJ2-7; D gene: NA; CDR3 DNA: TGTGCCAGCAGCCAGATCGGGACAACCTACTACGAGCAGTACTTC; CDR3 protein: CASSQIGTTYYEQYF
clone size: NA; V gene: TRBV7-9; J gene: TRBJ2-4; D gene: NA; CDR3 DNA: TGTGCCAGCAGCTTAGATTCACAGGGTGTTACCAAAAACATTCAGTACTTC; CDR3 protein: CASSLDSQGVTKNIQYF
clone size: once; V gene: TRBV11-3; J gene: TRBJ2-1; D gene: NA; CDR3 DNA: TGTGCCAGCAGCTTAATGCGGTCTGAGCAGTTCTTC; CDR3 protein: CASSLMRSEQFF